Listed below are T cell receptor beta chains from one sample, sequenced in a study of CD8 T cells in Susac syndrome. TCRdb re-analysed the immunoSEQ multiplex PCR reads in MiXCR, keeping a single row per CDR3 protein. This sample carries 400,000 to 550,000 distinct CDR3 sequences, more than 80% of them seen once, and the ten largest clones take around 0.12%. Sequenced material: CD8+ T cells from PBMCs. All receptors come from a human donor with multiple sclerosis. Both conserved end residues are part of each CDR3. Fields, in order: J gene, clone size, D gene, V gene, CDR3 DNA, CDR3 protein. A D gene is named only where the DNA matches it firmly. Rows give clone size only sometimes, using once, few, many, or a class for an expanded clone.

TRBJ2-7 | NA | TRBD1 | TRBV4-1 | TGCGCCAGCAGCCAAGAACGAAGGCAGGGGGCGAACGAGCAGTACTTC | CASSQERRQGANEQYF
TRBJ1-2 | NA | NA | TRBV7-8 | TGTGCCAGCAGCTTAGAACGGGTCCCTATAGGCGGCTACACCTTC | CASSLERVPIGGYTF
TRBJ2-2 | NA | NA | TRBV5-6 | TGTGCCAGCAGCCCTATGGTCCGGGGGTACACCGGGGAGCTGTTTTTT | CASSPMVRGYTGELFF
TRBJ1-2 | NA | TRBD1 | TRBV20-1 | TGCAGTGCTTACGAGTTCGGGACAGACTATGGCTACACCTTC | CSAYEFGTDYGYTF
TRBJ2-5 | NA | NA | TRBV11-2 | TGTGCCAGCAGCTTAAACCCCGGGAGTAAAGAGACCCAGTACTTC | CASSLNPGSKETQYF
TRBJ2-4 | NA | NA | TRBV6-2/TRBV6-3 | TGTGCCAGCATGAGGGGGGCCGAAAACATTCAGTACTTC | CASMRGAENIQYF
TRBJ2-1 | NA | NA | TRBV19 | TGTGCCAGTAGTATAGCCGGGAATAAGGTCAATGAGCAGTTCTTC | CASSIAGNKVNEQFF
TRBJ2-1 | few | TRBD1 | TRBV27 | TGTGCCAGCACCCATGGACAGGGGGCTTACAATGAGCAGTTCTTC | CASTHGQGAYNEQFF
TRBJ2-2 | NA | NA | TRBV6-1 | TGTGCCAGCAGTGAACTTAGGACCGGGGAGCTGTTTTTT | CASSELRTGELFF
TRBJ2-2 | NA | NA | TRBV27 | TGTGCCAACAGTCCGGACAGTTTGAACACCGGGGAGCTGTTTTTT | CANSPDSLNTGELFF
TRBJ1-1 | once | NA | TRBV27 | TGTGCCAGCAGTGGAGGCCGTTCCGATTACACTGAAGCTTTCTTT | CASSGGRSDYTEAFF
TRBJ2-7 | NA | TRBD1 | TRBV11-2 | TGTGCCAGCAGCTATTGGGCCCGGGACAGGAACTACGAGCAGTACTTC | CASSYWARDRNYEQYF
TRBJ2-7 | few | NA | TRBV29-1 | TGCAGCGTTCAAATCTTGAGCCACGAGCAGTACTTC | CSVQILSHEQYF
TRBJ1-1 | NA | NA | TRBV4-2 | TGTGCCAGCAGCCAAGATCCAGGGGACGACACTGAAGCTTTCTTT | CASSQDPGDDTEAFF
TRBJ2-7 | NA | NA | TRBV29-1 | TGCAGCGTTAAGACAGCCACCTACGAGCAGTACTTC | CSVKTATYEQYF
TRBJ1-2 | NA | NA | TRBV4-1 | TGCGCCAGCAGCCAAGATCAAAACAGCGACATTTATGGCTACACCTTC | CASSQDQNSDIYGYTF
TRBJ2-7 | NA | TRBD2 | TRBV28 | TGTGCCAGCAGCTCGAGGACTAGCGGGAGTTCCTACGAGCAGTACTTC | CASSSRTSGSSYEQYF
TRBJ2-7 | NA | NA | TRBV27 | TGTGCCAGCAGTTGGGGCAGGGGGGACGAGCAGTACTTC | CASSWGRGDEQYF
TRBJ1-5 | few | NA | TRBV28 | TGTGCCAGCAGGTCTACAGGGATTAGCAATCAGCCCCAGCATTTT | CASRSTGISNQPQHF
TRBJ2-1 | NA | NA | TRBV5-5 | TGTGCCAGCAGCTTGACACACCTAACCTACAATGAGCAGTTCTTC | CASSLTHLTYNEQFF
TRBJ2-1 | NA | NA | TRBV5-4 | TGTGCCAGCAGCCCCCTGACGATGGGTTACAATGAGCAGTTCTTC | CASSPLTMGYNEQFF
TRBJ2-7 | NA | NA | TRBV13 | TGTGCCAGCAGCTCCCGGGACGGAGACTACGAGCAGTACTTC | CASSSRDGDYEQYF
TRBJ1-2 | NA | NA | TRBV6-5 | TGTGCCAGCAGCCAGGACGGTGACTATGGCTACACCTTC | CASSQDGDYGYTF
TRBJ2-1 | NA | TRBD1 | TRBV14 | TGTGCCAGCAGCCAAACAGGGGGCTCCTACAATGAGCAGTTCTTC | CASSQTGGSYNEQFF
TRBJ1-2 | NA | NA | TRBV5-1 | TGCGCCAGCAGCTTGGAGGCAGGCAACTATGGCTACACCTTC | CASSLEAGNYGYTF
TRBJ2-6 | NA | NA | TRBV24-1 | TGTGCCACCAGTCCGAGTTCTGGGGCCAACGTCCTGACTTTC | CATSPSSGANVLTF
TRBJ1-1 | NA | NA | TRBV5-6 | TGTGCCAGCAGCTTGGGTATCACTGAAGCTTTCTTT | CASSLGITEAFF
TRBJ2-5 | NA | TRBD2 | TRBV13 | TGTGCCAGCAGCCAATTCGGACTAGCGGGTGAAGAGACCCAGTACTTC | CASSQFGLAGEETQYF
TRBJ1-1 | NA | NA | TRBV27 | TGTGCCAGCAGTTTATTGGACAGCACTGAAGCTTTCTTT | CASSLLDSTEAFF
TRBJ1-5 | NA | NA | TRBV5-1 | TGCGCCAGCAAAATGGGGGAGAGCATCAATCAGCCCCAGCATTTT | CASKMGESINQPQHF
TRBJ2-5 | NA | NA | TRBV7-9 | TGTGCCAGCAGCCCGGTCATCCGGGACACAGAGACCCAGTACTTC | CASSPVIRDTETQYF
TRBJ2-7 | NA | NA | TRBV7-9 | TGTGCCAGCAGCTTAAAGGCGGGGGACAGAGGCTACGAGCAGTACTTC | CASSLKAGDRGYEQYF
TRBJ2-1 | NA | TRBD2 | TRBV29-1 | TGCAGCTTGAGGACTAGCGCCTACAATGAGCAGTTCTTC | CSLRTSAYNEQFF
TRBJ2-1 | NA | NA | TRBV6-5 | TGTGCCAGCAGTTACTCAAACGGTGAGCAGTTCTTC | CASSYSNGEQFF